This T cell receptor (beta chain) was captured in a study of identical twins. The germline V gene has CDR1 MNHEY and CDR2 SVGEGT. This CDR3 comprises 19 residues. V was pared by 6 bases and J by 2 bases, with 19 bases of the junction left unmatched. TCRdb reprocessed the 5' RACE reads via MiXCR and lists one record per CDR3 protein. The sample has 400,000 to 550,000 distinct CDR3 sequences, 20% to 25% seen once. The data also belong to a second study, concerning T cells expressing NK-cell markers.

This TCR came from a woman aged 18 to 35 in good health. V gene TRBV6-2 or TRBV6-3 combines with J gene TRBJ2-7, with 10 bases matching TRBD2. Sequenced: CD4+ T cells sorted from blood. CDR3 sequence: CASSLRGGGGSGRPYEQYF. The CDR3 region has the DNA TGTGCCAGCAGCCTACGAGGCGGCGGGGGTAGCGGGAGGCCCTACGAGCAGTACTTC.